Following are 11 T cell receptor beta chains from one sample sequenced in a study of T cells in women clearing cervical HPV infection. Profiled with immunoSEQ multiplex PCR; TCRdb holds only in-frame clones, not every one. The sample holds tens of thousands of clones. The sequencing input was blood buffy coat. The receptors stem from a woman aged 18 to 75 with a cervical HPV16 infection that either progressed to CIN3+ or cleared (not recorded which).

Here the CDR3 reads CASSFIVGYNEQFF. CDR3 DNA, as far as it was read: TGTGCCAGCAGCTTCATCGTCGGCTACAATGAG. This chain uses TRBV5-6 with TRBJ2-1, with D unclear. The read stops 3 residues short of the end of the CDR3; the missing end is completed from the germline J gene. Germline CDR1 reads SGHDT; CDR2 reads YYEEEE. The CDR3 loop spans 14 amino acids. Trimming stripped 2 bases from V and 3 bases from J, with 9 bases between. Full variable domain (outside the CDR3, taken from reference TRBV5-6 and TRBJ2-1): DAGVTQSPTHLIKTRGQQVTLRCSPKSGHDTVSWYQQALGQGPQFIFQYYEEEERQRGNFPDRFSGHQFPNYSSELNVNALLLGDSALYLCASSFIVGYNEQFFGPGTRLTVL.

With respect to this clone: The read comes to an end 3 residues before the CDR3 does, leaving the germline J gene to fill in the end. The chain joins TRBV5-6 to TRBJ2-2, with unresolved D. Trimming took off 3 bases at V and 3 bases at J, with 12 bases between the two ends. The CDR3 contains 15 residues. Germline V lookup: CDR1 SGHDT, CDR2 YYEEEE. Incomplete CDR3 DNA: TGTGCCAGCAGCTCAGCTCATCAGGACACCGGGGAG. The encoded protein is CASSSAHQDTGE. The whole CDR3 reads CASSSAHQDTGELFF.

Regarding this clone: The CDR3 end falls 3 residues outside the read, so it is completed with the germline J gene. The chain carries TRBV2 and TRBJ2-7; maybe TRBD1 (6 bases). The V gene lost 6 bases and the J gene lost 1 base, with 7 bases spanning the gap. Germline lookup yields CDR1 SNHLY and CDR2 FYNNEI. CDR3 length: 12 residues. The sequenced CDR3 bases are TGTGCCAGCAGGGGGGCATCCTACGAG. Protein: CASRGASYE. The whole CDR3 reads CASRGASYEQYF.

Details on this clone: The read gets to within 3 residues of the CDR3 end, and the germline J gene fills in the rest. This sequence joins TRBV7-3 and TRBJ2-5; 7 bases align to TRBD2. Germline V gene lookup returns CDR1 SGHTA and CDR2 FQGTGA. The CDR3 runs 15 residues. Unmatched junction bases numbered 6, after V lost 2 bases and J lost 3 bases. The CDR3 sequence: CASSLRRLAEETQYF. The CDR3 DNA, read in part, is TGTGCCAGCAGCTTACGACGGCTAGCGGAAGAGACC.

Concerning this clone: The read comes to an end 3 residues before the CDR3 does, leaving the germline J gene to fill in the end. The chain recombines TRBV2 with TRBJ1-1; D remains unclear. The CDR3 length is 11 residues. CDR1 SNHLY and CDR2 FYNNEI come from the germline V gene. V shed 4 bases and J shed 7 bases, with 7 bases lying between them. CDR3 protein: CASSGRGEAFF. The sequenced part of the CDR3 DNA is TGTGCCAGCAGTGGCCGGGGTGAA.

About this clone itself: The CDR3 end lies 3 residues beyond the end of the read and is filled in from the germline J gene. The chain couples TRBV18 to TRBJ1-1; TRBD1 agrees at 7 bases. Germline lookup yields CDR1 KGHSH and CDR2 LQKENI. This CDR3 has 13 amino acids. The ends lost 4 bases at V and 4 bases at J; junction bases unmatched: 3. The CDR3 DNA, read in part, is TGTGCCAGCTCACGCCGGGACAGCACTGAA. This encodes CASSRRDSTE. Given in full, the CDR3 is CASSRRDSTEAFF.

As to this clone: The CDR3 end falls 3 residues outside the read, so it is completed with the germline J gene. The chain uses TRBV6-1 and TRBJ1-5, with 10 bases that match TRBD1. The CDR3 is made up of 19 amino acids. The V segment lost 0 bases and the J segment 4 bases; nucleotides outside the gene matches: 12. Germline lookup yields CDR1 MNHNS and CDR2 SASEGT. The CDR3 sequence: CASSEAPPGQGHRNQPQHF. The sequenced part of the CDR3 DNA is TGTGCCAGCAGTGAAGCGCCCCCGGGACAGGGGCATAGGAATCAGCCC.

As regards this clone: The CDR3 end lies 3 residues beyond the end of the read and is filled in from the germline J gene. The V and J genes are TRBV15 and TRBJ2-3; D may be TRBD1 (6 bases). Trimming took 4 bases from V and 0 from J, leaving 14 bases between them. CDR1 is LNHNV, CDR2 YYDKDF, per germline (reference sequence). The CDR3 spans 16 residues. The CDR3 bases that were read are TGTGCCACCAGCACACTACAGGGAACAAGCACAGATACG. Protein product: CATSTLQGTSTDT. The CDR3 as a whole reads CATSTLQGTSTDTQYF.

A word on this clone: The read gets to within 3 residues of the CDR3 end, and the germline J gene fills in the rest. This chain links TRBV2 with TRBJ1-6, with D perhaps matching TRBD1 (5 bases). This CDR3 spans 16 amino acids. The germline V gene has CDR1 SNHLY and CDR2 FYNNEI. Trimming stripped 7 bases from V and 7 bases from J, with 20 bases between. The covered CDR3 bases are TGTGCCAGCACCCCTAACAGAGGGGCGGTAAATTCACCC. Its translation is CASTPNRGAVNSP. The whole CDR3 protein is CASTPNRGAVNSPLHF.

On this clone itself: The read gets to within 3 residues of the CDR3 end, and the germline J gene fills in the rest. The chain has TRBV19 and TRBJ2-3; 7 bases are a match to TRBD1. This CDR3 has 13 amino acids. V was clipped by 7 bases and J by 3 bases; unmatched bases: 4. CDR1 LNHDA and CDR2 SQIVND come from the germline V gene (reference sequence). CDR3 protein: CASTEGATDTQYF. The sequenced part of the CDR3 DNA is TGTGCCAGTACCGAGGGGGCGACAGATACG.

Concerning this clone itself: At one of its ends the junction is not consistent with the germline gene, which may arise from a read error. Different DNA sequences within this sample yield the same CDR3. Incomplete CDR3 DNA: TGTGCCAGCAGTGAACCGGGACAGGGTAACACT. This translates into CASSEPGQGNT. The entire CDR3 reads CASSEPGQGNTIYF. The rearrangement links TRBV6-1 to TRBJ1-3; the match to TRBD1 covers 9 bases. The DNA ends 3 residues before the CDR3 does, and the rest of the CDR3 is filled in from the germline J gene. In germline, CDR1 is MNHNS, CDR2 SASEGT. This CDR3 is built from 14 residues.